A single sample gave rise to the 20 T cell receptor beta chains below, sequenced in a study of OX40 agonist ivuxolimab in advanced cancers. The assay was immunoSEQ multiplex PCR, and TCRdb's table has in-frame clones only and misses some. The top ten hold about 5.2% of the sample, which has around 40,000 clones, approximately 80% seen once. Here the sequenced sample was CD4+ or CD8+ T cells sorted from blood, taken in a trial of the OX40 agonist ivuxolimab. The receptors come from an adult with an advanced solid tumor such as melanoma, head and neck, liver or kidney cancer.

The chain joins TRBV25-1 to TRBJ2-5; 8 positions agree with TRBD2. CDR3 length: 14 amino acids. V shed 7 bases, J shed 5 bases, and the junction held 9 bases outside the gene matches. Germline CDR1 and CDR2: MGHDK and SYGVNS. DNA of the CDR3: TGTGCCAGCACCGGGGGGGCTCCTCGGGAGACCCAGTACTTC. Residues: CASTGGAPRETQYF.

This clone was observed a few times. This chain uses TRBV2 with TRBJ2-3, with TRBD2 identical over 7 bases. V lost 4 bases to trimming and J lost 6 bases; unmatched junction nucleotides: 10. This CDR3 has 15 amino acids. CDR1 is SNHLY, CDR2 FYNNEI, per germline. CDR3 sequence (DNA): TGTGCCAGCAGTGTTCGCGGGAGCTTCGTGGATACGCAGTATTTT. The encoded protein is CASSVRGSFVDTQYF.

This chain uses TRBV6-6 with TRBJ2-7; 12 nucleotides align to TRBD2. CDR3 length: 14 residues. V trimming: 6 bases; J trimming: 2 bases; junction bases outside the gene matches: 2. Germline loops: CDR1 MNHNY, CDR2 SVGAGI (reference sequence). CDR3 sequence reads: CASSRLAGAYEQYF. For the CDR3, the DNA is TGTGCCAGCAGCCGACTAGCGGGGGCCTACGAGCAGTACTTC.

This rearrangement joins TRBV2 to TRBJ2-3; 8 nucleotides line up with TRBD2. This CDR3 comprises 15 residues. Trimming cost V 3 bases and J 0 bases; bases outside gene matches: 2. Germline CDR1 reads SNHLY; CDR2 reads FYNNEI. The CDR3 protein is CASSEASGSTDTQYF. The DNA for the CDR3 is TGTGCCAGCAGTGAGGCTAGCGGGAGCACAGATACGCAGTATTTT. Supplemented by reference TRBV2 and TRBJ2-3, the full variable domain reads EPEVTQTPSHQVTQMGQEVILRCVPISNHLYFYWYRQILGQKVEFLVSFYNNEISEKSEIFDDQFSVERPDGSNFTLKIRSTKLEDSAMYFCASSEASGSTDTQYFGPGTRLTVL.

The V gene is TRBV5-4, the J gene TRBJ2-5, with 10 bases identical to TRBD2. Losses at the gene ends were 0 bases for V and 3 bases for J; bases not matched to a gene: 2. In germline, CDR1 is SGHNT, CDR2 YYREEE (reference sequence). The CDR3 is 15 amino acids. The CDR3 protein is CASSLGLAGEETQYF. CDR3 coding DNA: TGTGCCAGCAGCTTGGGGCTAGCGGGAGAAGAGACCCAGTACTTC.

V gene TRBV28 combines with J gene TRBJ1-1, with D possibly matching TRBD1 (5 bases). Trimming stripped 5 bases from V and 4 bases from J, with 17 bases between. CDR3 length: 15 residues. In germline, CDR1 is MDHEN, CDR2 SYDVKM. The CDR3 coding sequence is TGTGCCAGCAGTCCGCCTATGGGGGGGAGCACTGAAGCTTTCTTT. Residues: CASSPPMGGSTEAFF.

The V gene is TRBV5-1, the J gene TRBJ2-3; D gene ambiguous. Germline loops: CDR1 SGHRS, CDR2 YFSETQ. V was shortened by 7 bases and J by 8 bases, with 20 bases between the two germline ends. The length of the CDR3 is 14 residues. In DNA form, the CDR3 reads TGCGCCAGCTCCTTGGTCACGGAGTCGAGTACGCAGTATTTT. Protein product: CASSLVTESSTQYF. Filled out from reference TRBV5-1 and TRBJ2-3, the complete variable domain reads KAGVTQTPRYLIKTRGQQVTLSCSPISGHRSVSWYQQTPGQGLQFLFEYFSETQRNKGNFPGRFSGRQFSNSRSEMNVSTLELGDSALYLCASSLVTESSTQYFGPGTRLTVL.

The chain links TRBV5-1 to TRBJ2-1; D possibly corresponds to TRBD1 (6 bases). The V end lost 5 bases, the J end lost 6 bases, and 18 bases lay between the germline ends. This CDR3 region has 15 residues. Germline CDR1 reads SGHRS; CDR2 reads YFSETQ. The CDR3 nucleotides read TGCGCCAGCAGAATAACCGTTATGGACAGCAATGAGCAGTTCTTC. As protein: CASRITVMDSNEQFF. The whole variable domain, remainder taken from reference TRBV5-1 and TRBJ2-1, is KAGVTQTPRYLIKTRGQQVTLSCSPISGHRSVSWYQQTPGQGLQFLFEYFSETQRNKGNFPGRFSGRQFSNSRSEMNVSTLELGDSALYLCASRITVMDSNEQFFGPGTRLTVL.

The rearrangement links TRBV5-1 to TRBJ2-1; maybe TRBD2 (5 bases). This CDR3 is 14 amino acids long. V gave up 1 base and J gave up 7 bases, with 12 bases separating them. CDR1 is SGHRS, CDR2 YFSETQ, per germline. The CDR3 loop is CASSLTSGWNEQFF. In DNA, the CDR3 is TGCGCCAGCAGCTTGACCTCGGGGTGGAATGAGCAGTTCTTC. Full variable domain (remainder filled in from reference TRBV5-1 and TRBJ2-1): KAGVTQTPRYLIKTRGQQVTLSCSPISGHRSVSWYQQTPGQGLQFLFEYFSETQRNKGNFPGRFSGRQFSNSRSEMNVSTLELGDSALYLCASSLTSGWNEQFFGPGTRLTVL.

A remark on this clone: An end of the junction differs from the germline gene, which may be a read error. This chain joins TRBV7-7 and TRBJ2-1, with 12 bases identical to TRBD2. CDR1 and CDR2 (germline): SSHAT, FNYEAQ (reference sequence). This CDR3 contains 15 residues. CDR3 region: CASSVGLAGINEQFF. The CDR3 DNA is TGTGCTAGCAGCGTAGGACTAGCGGGAATCAATGAGCAGTTCTTC.

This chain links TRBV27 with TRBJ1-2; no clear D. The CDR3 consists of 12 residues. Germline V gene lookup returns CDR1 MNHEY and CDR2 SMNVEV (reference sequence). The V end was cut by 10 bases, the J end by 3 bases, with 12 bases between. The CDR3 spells CATKTSYYGYTF. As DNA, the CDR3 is TGTGCCACCAAAACGTCTTACTATGGCTACACCTTC.

In nucleotides, the CDR3 is TGTGCCTGGAGTCGACCGGGGGCAATGAACACTGAAGCTTTCTTT. Its translation: CAWSRPGAMNTEAFF. The chain has TRBV30 and TRBJ1-1; D is possibly TRBD1 (6 bases). This CDR3 contains 15 residues. Germline V gene sequence: CDR1 GTSNPN, CDR2 SVGIG (reference sequence). The V end lost 2 bases, the J end lost 0 bases, and 13 bases lay between the germline ends.

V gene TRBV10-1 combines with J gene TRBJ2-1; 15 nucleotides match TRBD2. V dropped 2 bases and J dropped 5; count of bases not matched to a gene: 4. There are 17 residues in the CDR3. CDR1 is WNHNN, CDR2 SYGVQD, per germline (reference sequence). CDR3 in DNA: TGCGCCAGCAGTGAGCCCGGGACTAGCGGGAGGAACAATGAGCAGTTCTTC. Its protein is CASSEPGTSGRNNEQFF.

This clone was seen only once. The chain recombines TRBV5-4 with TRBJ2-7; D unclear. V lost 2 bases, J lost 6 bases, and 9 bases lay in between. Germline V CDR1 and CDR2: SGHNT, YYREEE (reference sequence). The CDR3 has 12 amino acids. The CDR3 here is CASSFENSEQYF. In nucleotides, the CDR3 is TGTGCCAGCAGCTTTGAGAACAGCGAGCAGTACTTC.

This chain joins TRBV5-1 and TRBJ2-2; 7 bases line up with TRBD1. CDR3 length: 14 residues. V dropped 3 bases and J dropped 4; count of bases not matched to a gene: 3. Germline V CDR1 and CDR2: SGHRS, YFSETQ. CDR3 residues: CASSSQGTTGELFF. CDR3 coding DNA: TGCGCCAGCAGCTCACAGGGGACCACCGGGGAGCTGTTTTTT.

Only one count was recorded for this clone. CDR3 sequence reads: CASSEVTRGWAYEQYF. CDR3 DNA sequence: TGTGCCAGCAGTGAAGTAACCAGGGGGTGGGCCTACGAGCAGTACTTC. V usage is TRBV6-1 and J usage is TRBJ2-7, with 7 bases identical to TRBD1. The CDR3 runs to 16 residues. The germline CDR1 and CDR2 sequences are MNHNS and SASEGT. Trimming took 1 base from V and 2 from J; bases not matched to a gene: 8.

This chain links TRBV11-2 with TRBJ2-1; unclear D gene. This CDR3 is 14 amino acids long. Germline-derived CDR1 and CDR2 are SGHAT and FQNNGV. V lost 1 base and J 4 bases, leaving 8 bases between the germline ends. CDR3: CASSLGLPYNEQFF. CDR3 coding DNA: TGTGCCAGCAGCTTAGGGCTCCCTTACAATGAGCAGTTCTTC.

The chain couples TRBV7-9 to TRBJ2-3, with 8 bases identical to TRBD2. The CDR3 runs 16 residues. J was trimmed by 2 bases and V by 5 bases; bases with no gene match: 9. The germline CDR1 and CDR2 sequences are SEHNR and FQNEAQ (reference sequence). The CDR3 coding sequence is TGTGCCAGCAGCCGAGGGGGGACTAGACTCACAGATACGCAGTATTTT. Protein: CASSRGGTRLTDTQYF.

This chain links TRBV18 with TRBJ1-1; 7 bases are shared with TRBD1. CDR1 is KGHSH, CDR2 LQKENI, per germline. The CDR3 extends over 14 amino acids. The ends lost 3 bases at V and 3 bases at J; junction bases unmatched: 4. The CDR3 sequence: CASSPNRGDTEAFF. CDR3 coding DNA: TGTGCCAGCTCACCTAACAGGGGTGACACTGAAGCTTTCTTT.

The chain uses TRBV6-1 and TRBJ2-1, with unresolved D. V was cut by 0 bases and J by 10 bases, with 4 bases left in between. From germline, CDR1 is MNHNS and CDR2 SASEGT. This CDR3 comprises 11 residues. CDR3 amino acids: CASSEAWEQFF. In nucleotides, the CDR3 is TGTGCCAGCAGTGAAGCGTGGGAGCAGTTCTTC.